The T cell receptor (beta chain) described here comes from a study of graft-versus-host responses after intestinal transplantation. Study-wide context: After anti-thymocyte globulin induction, recipients took tacrolimus and steroids for approximately 3 years.

Details on this clone: What it recognizes is unknown.

General study results and limits: In patients with graft-donor T cell macrochimerism, allograft graft-versus-host to host-versus-graft clonal ratios were high. GvH clones detected in recipient marrow included some appearing first in ileum or blood. Association was observed between peak circulating GvH clone levels and early post-transplant HvG declines.

Produced via immunoSEQ multiplex PCR; TCRdb's table is partial and in-frame only. The table has about 120,000 clones, approximately 93% seen once. There are 11 residues in the CDR3. The ends were cut back, 7 bases at V and 4 bases at J, with 7 bases in the middle. Germline values: CDR1 MNHNY, CDR2 SVGAGI (reference sequence). The J gene is TRBJ1-2, the V gene TRBV6-6; D not resolved. This material consisted of unstimulated CD8+ T cells sorted from spleen or lymph node cells, taken before transplant. This sequence was found in a human donor who was the organ donor for an intestinal transplant. The CDR3 here is CASKESYGYTF. The CDR3 nucleotides are TGTGCCAGCAAAGAAAGCTATGGCTACACCTTC.